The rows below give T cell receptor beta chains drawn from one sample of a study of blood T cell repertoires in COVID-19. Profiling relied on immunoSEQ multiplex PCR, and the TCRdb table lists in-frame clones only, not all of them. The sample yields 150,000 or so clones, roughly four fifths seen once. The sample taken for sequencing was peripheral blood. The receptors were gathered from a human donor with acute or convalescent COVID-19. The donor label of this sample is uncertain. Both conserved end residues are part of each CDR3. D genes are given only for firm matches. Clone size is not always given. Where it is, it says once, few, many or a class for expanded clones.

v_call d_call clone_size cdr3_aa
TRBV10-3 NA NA CAARDIDKEGYTF
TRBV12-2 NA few CASRLEEVGTEAFF
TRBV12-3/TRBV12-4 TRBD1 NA CASRARGHTEAFF
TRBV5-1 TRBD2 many CASSLASGGGEQYF
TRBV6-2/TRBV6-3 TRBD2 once CASSQAGTRQFF
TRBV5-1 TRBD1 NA CASSTSPGTGGGTEAFF
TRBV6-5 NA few CASSQTGQETQYF
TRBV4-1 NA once CASSQETGRMNTEAFF
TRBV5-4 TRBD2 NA CAAGLGGLFDTQYF
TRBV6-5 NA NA CASVEGNSYNSPLHF
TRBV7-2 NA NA CASSLVSVGGGSNQPQHF
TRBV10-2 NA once CASTEPGGANVLTF
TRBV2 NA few CASSEEVENGYTF
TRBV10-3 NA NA CAISVDTNNQPQHF
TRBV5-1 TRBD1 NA CASSDPSGGLRYEQYF
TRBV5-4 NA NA CASSLTAYEQYF
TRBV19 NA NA CASSTGGTGQPQHF
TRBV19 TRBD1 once CASSNYGQGAYGYTF
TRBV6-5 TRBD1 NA CASSYSDRDGEAFF
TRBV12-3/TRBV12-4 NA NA CASSKTVGAFF
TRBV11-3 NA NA CASSARPGGELFF
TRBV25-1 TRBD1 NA CASSPPGQAYGYTF
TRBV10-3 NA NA CAISGSAGSNEQYF
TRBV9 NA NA CASSPRLRGGAETQYF
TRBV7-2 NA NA CASRLGRGENTEAFF
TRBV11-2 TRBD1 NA CASSPRTGITEAFF